This TCR beta chain was retrieved from a study of CD8+ T cells in alopecia areata. As for the study in general: Scoring treated patients' severity relied on the percentage of scalp area affected.

This clone was detected only a few times. The germline V gene has CDR1 MGHRA and CDR2 YSYEKL. The CDR3 extends over 15 amino acids. J gave up 8 bases and V 2 bases, and 8 bases lay outside the gene matches. Treatment: oral pan-JAK inhibitor, 5-10 mg twice daily. The sequencing template was cDNA reverse transcribed from extracted RNA. Assay: immunoSEQ multiplex PCR; the TCRdb copy retains only in-frame clones and omits some. The repertoire holds 150,000 to 200,000 clones, around 60% seen once, with over 10% in the top ten. The TCR sequence derives from a human donor with alopecia areata. Sequencing was performed on CD8+ T cells sorted from blood, taken at week 24, from a patient treated with tofacitinib. The V call is TRBV4-1, the J call TRBJ2-1; 8 bases map to TRBD1. The CDR3 coding sequence is TGCGCCAGCAGCCAAACCCGGACAGGGAGAGATGAGCAGTTCTTC. Protein product: CASSQTRTGRDEQFF.